This is a list of T cell receptor beta chains from one sample in a study of early T cells in non-severe SARS-CoV-2 infection. TCRdb itself ran the 5' RACE reads through MiXCR, one entry per CDR3 protein. This sample has tens of thousands of distinct CDR3 sequences, with under 15% found just once. Sequencing was done on a sample of whole blood. The receptors were gathered from an adult who was a healthcare worker with PCR-confirmed SARS-CoV-2 infection or an uninfected control (not recorded which). Each CDR3 is given without its conserved first and last residue. Clone size is stated in some rows and not others, as once, few, many or a class when expanded.

CDR3 length	V gene	clone size	J gene	CDR3 protein
11	TRBV12-3/TRBV12-4	few	TRBJ1-1	ASKKSANTEAF
13	TRBV5-5	-	TRBJ2-7	ASSLGTGGSYEQY
13	TRBV7-2	many	TRBJ2-7	ASSFLAGGQYEQY
12	TRBV6-6	many	TRBJ1-4	ASSYSATNEKLF
12	TRBV4-3	many	TRBJ2-5	ASSQDRARETQY
13	TRBV12-3/TRBV12-4	many	TRBJ2-3	ASSLVISSGDTQY
10	TRBV29-1	many	TRBJ2-7	SVAGTGAALY
12	TRBV5-1	-	TRBJ1-4	ASSLGGFNEKLF
13	TRBV9	few	TRBJ2-3	ASGPGDPSTDTQY
12	TRBV3-1	few	TRBJ1-5	ASSPKTGNQPQH
10	TRBV30	many	TRBJ1-1	AWKQGNTEAF
12	TRBV11-2	many	TRBJ2-3	ASSLVPGTDTQY
10	TRBV10-2	many	TRBJ2-5	ASRSGDWGQY
12	TRBV6-6	few	TRBJ2-1	ASSYSGGGDEQF
17	TRBV19	many	TRBJ2-7	ASSHRSLRRGRRGYEQY
9	TRBV20-1	many	TRBJ1-2	SAETENGYT
13	TRBV20-1	few	TRBJ2-2	SARGLAGNTGELF
11	TRBV10-3	many	TRBJ1-2	AISEKGDYGYT
13	TRBV6-6	-	TRBJ1-3	ASTRHLDAGNTIY
13	TRBV10-3	many	TRBJ2-3	AISGSTDSTDTQY
11	TRBV6-5	-	TRBJ2-2	ASSYGGVGELF
12	TRBV5-1	many	TRBJ2-2	ASSYGTSTGELF
12	TRBV9	few	TRBJ2-2	ASSQGAGTGELF
12	TRBV5-1	few	TRBJ1-4	ASSPREGGEKLF
9	TRBV12-3/TRBV12-4	few	TRBJ1-1	ASKTALEAF
13	TRBV30	many	TRBJ2-1	AWGPGRPTYNEQF
13	TRBV7-9	many	TRBJ1-1	ASSPWTGRGTEAF
10	TRBV20-1	few	TRBJ2-1	SAGATDNEQF
11	TRBV19	few	TRBJ2-3	ASSPRDADTQY
12	TRBV7-3	many	TRBJ2-5	ASSSLADKETQY
12	TRBV2	few	TRBJ2-1	ASSPGTTNNEQF
14	TRBV6-6	-	TRBJ2-1	ASRNAGTLSYNEQF
12	TRBV2	many	TRBJ2-2	ASRRGMDTGELF
11	TRBV6-6	many	TRBJ2-1	ASSYSRGDSQF
10	TRBV29-1	many	TRBJ1-2	SFEGGNYGYT
12	TRBV30	-	TRBJ2-7	AWSLGQGAFEQY
13	TRBV6-6	many	TRBJ1-1	ASSDSVRRRTEAF
15	TRBV7-9	many	TRBJ2-4	ASSSPSGLLAKNIQY
12	TRBV7-9	many	TRBJ1-2	ASSLVSQAYGYT
11	TRBV29-1	few	TRBJ1-1	SVRRLTNTEAF
9	TRBV29-1	few	TRBJ1-1	SVRTGPTAF
13	TRBV27	few	TRBJ2-3	ASTSLDRAGDTQY
12	TRBV20-1	many	TRBJ1-1	SASTGGDQYQAF
13	TRBV6-1	many	TRBJ1-1	ASRPRTGRRTEAF